A single sample is the source of the 24 T cell receptor beta chains below, sequenced in a study of T cells after somatic rescue of genetic block. Produced via immunoSEQ multiplex PCR; TCRdb's table is partial and in-frame only. The table shows tens of thousands of clones, with 85% to 95% occurring only once. The sequenced material came from peripheral blood mononuclear cells (PBMCs). The receptors originated from a man aged 35-49 years.

V usage is TRBV9 and J usage is TRBJ2-5; 9 bases align to TRBD2. The end of the DNA is better explained by TRBJ2-7, so the J call may be wrong. The CDR3 totals 16 residues. From germline, CDR1 is SGDLS and CDR2 YYNGEE. DNA for the CDR3: TGTGCCAGCAGCCCCAGGGCTAGCGGGAACACCTACGAGCAGTACTTC. This gives the protein CASSPRASGNTYEQYF.

V usage is TRBV19 and J usage is TRBJ2-7; D call uncertain. Germline CDR1 reads LNHDA; CDR2 reads SQIVND (reference sequence). The V and J ends lost 3 bases and 1 base respectively, with 13 bases between them. The CDR3 length is 15 residues. CDR3 in DNA: TGTGCCAGTAGTATGAGCCTAACCAAGTCCTACGAGCAGTACTTC. The encoded protein is CASSMSLTKSYEQYF. Full variable domain (remainder filled in from reference TRBV19 and TRBJ2-7): DGGITQSPKYLFRKEGQNVTLSCEQNLNHDAMYWYRQDPGQGLRLIYYSQIVNDFQKGDIAEGYSVSREKKESFPLTVTSAQKNPTAFYLCASSMSLTKSYEQYFGPGTRLTVT.

This chain uses TRBV14 with TRBJ2-1; TRBD1 agrees at 7 bases. Germline V CDR1 and CDR2: SGHDN, FVKESK. The CDR3 extends over 15 amino acids. V dropped 1 base and J dropped 5; count of bases not matched to a gene: 5. CDR3 residues: CASSQGQGGNNEQFF. The CDR3 DNA reads as TGTGCCAGCAGCCAAGGACAGGGTGGAAACAATGAGCAGTTCTTC. The full variable domain, its missing parts supplied by reference TRBV14 and TRBJ2-1, is EAGVTQFPSHSVIEKGQTVTLRCDPISGHDNLYWYRRVMGKEIKFLLHFVKESKQDESGMPNNRFLAERTGGTYSTLKVQPAELEDSGVYFCASSQGQGGNNEQFFGPGTRLTVL.

The chain employs TRBV6-5 and TRBJ2-7, with TRBD1 identical over 8 bases. The CDR3 consists of 14 residues. V lost 6 bases to trimming and J lost 3 bases; unmatched junction nucleotides: 7. CDR1 and CDR2 from the germline V gene are MNHEY and SVGAGI. The CDR3 loop is CASSPTGELYEQYF. The CDR3 nucleotides read TGTGCCAGCAGCCCGACAGGGGAACTCTACGAGCAGTACTTC.

This sequence joins TRBV4-3 and TRBJ2-1, with 14 positions matching TRBD2. Germline CDR1 LGHNA, CDR2 YSLEER. With V trimmed by 4 bases and J by 8 bases, 7 bases remained unmatched. CDR3 length: 16 residues. This CDR3 is CASSPGTSGRGDEQFF. The CDR3 bases are TGCGCCAGCAGCCCTGGGACTAGCGGGAGAGGAGATGAGCAGTTCTTC.

The rearrangement uses TRBV7-8 and TRBJ1-1; tentatively, D is TRBD1 (5 bases). V was trimmed by 1 base and J by 0 bases, leaving 15 bases between them. The germline CDR1 and CDR2 sequences are SGHVS and FQNEAQ. There are 17 residues in the CDR3. The DNA of the CDR3 is TGTGCCAGCAGCTTAGTGGGAGGGGCCGCGATGAACACTGAAGCTTTCTTT. As protein: CASSLVGGAAMNTEAFF.

The rearrangement links TRBV27 to TRBJ2-1; no clear D. The CDR3 has 12 residues. Germline values: CDR1 MNHEY, CDR2 SMNVEV (reference sequence). V was pared by 5 bases and J by 6 bases, with 8 bases between. The CDR3, as DNA: TGTGCCAGCAGTCCCCTTGGCAATGAGCAGTTCTTC. This translates into CASSPLGNEQFF.

The chain is built from TRBV18 and TRBJ2-1, with TRBD2 matching over 9 bases. The V and J ends lost 3 bases and 6 bases, in that order; junction bases with no gene match: 6. Germline assignment: CDR1 KGHSH and CDR2 LQKENI. The CDR3 sequence is 15 residues long. The CDR3 spells CASSPGLARTNEQFF. CDR3 bases: TGTGCCAGCTCACCCGGACTAGCGAGGACCAATGAGCAGTTCTTC.

A single count supports this clone. In nucleotides, the CDR3 is TGTGCCAGCAGCCAGGGACTAGTCGGAAACATTCAGTACTTC. Its protein is CASSQGLVGNIQYF. The chain combines TRBV6-1 with TRBJ2-4; TRBD2 matches at 8 bases. The junction had 7 bases not matched to a gene; V was cut back by 6 bases and J by 6 bases. This CDR3 is 14 amino acids long. The germline V gene has CDR1 MNHNS and CDR2 SASEGT.

The genes are TRBV13 and TRBJ2-3, with 14 bases that match TRBD2. Trimming at V came to 4 bases and at J to 3 bases, leaving 9 bases not matched to a gene. CDR1 PRHDT and CDR2 FYEKMQ come from the germline V gene (reference sequence). This CDR3 contains 18 residues. This CDR3 reads CASSSTDGTSGSTDTQYF. For the CDR3, the DNA is TGTGCCAGCAGCTCAACAGACGGGACTAGCGGGAGTACAGATACGCAGTATTTT.

The V call is TRBV7-9, the J call TRBJ2-3; TRBD2 agrees at 7 bases. V dropped 5 bases and J dropped 4; count of bases not matched to a gene: 6. CDR1 and CDR2 from the germline V gene are SEHNR and FQNEAQ (reference sequence). This CDR3 spans 14 amino acids. CDR3 in amino acids: CASSRGLVSDTQYF. The DNA of the CDR3 is TGTGCCAGCAGCCGAGGACTAGTCTCAGATACGCAGTATTTT.

The chain is built from TRBV4-1 and TRBJ1-1; D ambiguous. V dropped 0 bases and J dropped 1 base, with 9 bases sitting between them. CDR1 is MGHRA, CDR2 YSYEKL, per germline. The CDR3 covers 15 residues. CDR3 sequence: CASSQDLGRNTEAFF. The CDR3, as DNA: TGCGCCAGCAGCCAAGATTTGGGCAGGAACACTGAAGCTTTCTTT.

The rearrangement uses TRBV7-9 and TRBJ1-5; tentative D call: TRBD1 (5 bases). CDR3 length equals 12 residues. Germline V gene sequence: CDR1 SEHNR, CDR2 FQNEAQ (reference sequence). The V end lost 3 bases, the J end lost 6 bases, and 6 bases lay between the germline ends. The CDR3 DNA reads as TGTGCCAGCAGCTTTGGGGCTCAGCCCCAGCATTTT. This gives the protein CASSFGAQPQHF. Looking up the rest from reference TRBV7-9 and TRBJ1-5 gives the full variable domain: DTGVSQNPRHKITKRGQNVTFRCDPISEHNRLYWYRQTLGQGPEFLTYFQNEAQLEKSRLLSDRFSAERPKGSFSTLEIQRTEQGDSAMYLCASSFGAQPQHFGDGTRLSIL.

The gene calls are TRBV7-2 and TRBJ2-7; D may be TRBD1 (7 bases). The CDR3 has 15 residues. Deletions cut 4 bases from V and 0 bases from J, with 13 bases between. Germline V gives CDR1 SGHTA, CDR2 FQGNSA. CDR3 sequence: CASSSGGTSSYEQYF. In DNA form, the CDR3 reads TGTGCCAGCAGCTCAGGGGGGACAAGCTCCTACGAGCAGTACTTC.

V is TRBV7-2 and J is TRBJ2-7; D not certain. Per germline, CDR1 SGHTA and CDR2 FQGNSA. V lost 2 bases and J lost 3, with 14 bases in between. The CDR3 is 15 residues long. The CDR3 DNA reads as TGTGCCAGCAGCTTATTGCCGGGTCCCATCTACGAGCAGTACTTC. It is translated as CASSLLPGPIYEQYF.

The V call is TRBV27, the J call TRBJ2-6; 7 bases are shared with TRBD1. From germline, CDR1 is MNHEY and CDR2 SMNVEV (reference sequence). This CDR3 comprises 17 residues. With V trimmed by 5 bases and J by 4 bases, 11 bases remained unmatched. The CDR3 sequence: CASSTDRVTYGANVLTF. The CDR3 coding sequence is TGTGCCAGCAGTACTGACAGGGTAACATACGGGGCCAACGTCCTGACTTTC.

This clone has a handful of counts. The chain couples TRBV4-1 to TRBJ2-7; a weak D match, TRBD2 (5 bases). Trimming pared 0 bases from V and 0 bases from J, leaving 21 bases between. In germline, CDR1 is MGHRA, CDR2 YSYEKL. CDR3 length: 19 residues. The CDR3 here is CASSQEYDGKPRSSYEQYF. The CDR3 bases are TGCGCCAGCAGCCAAGAATACGACGGGAAACCAAGGAGCTCCTACGAGCAGTACTTC.

The chain employs TRBV7-8 and TRBJ1-2, with D unclear. Trimming removed 1 base from V and 1 base from J, with 7 bases in between. The CDR3 sequence is 14 residues long. CDR1 and CDR2 from the germline V gene are SGHVS and FQNEAQ. The chain's CDR3 is CASSLDELNYGYTF. CDR3 nucleotides: TGTGCCAGCAGCTTAGATGAGCTTAACTATGGCTACACCTTC. Using reference TRBV7-8 and TRBJ1-2 for the parts outside the CDR3, the full variable domain is GAGVSQSPRYKVAKRGQDVALRCDPISGHVSLFWYQQALGQGPEFLTYFQNEAQLDKSGLPSDRFFAERPEGSVSTLKIQRTQQEDSAVYLCASSLDELNYGYTFGSGTRLTVV.

The chain uses TRBV29-1 and TRBJ1-2, with D uncertain. The germline V gene encodes CDR1 SQVTM and CDR2 ANQGSEA. The CDR3 spans 12 residues. Trimming stripped 1 base from V and 5 bases from J, with 8 bases between. The CDR3 nucleotides read TGCAGCGTTGAAGCTAGCCCGTATGGCTACACCTTC. It specifies CSVEASPYGYTF.

The chain couples TRBV18 to TRBJ1-1; 11 nucleotides line up with TRBD1. Losses at the gene ends were 6 bases for V and 5 bases for J; bases not matched to a gene: 8. The V gene's germline CDR1 is KGHSH and CDR2 LQKENI. The length of the CDR3 is 15 residues. In DNA, the CDR3 is TGTGCCAGCTCCCCTGGACAGGGGGCTCCAACTGAAGCTTTCTTT. It translates to CASSPGQGAPTEAFF. Full variable domain (outside the CDR3, taken from reference TRBV18 and TRBJ1-1): NAGVMQNPRHLVRRRGQEARLRCSPMKGHSHVYWYRQLPEEGLKFMVYLQKENIIDESGMPKERFSAEFPKEGPSILRIQQVVRGDSAAYFCASSPGQGAPTEAFFGQGTRLTVV.

This chain connects TRBV13 to TRBJ1-2, with D unresolved. V was cut by 4 bases and J by 4 bases, with 22 bases left in between. Germline CDR1 PRHDT, CDR2 FYEKMQ (reference sequence). The CDR3 covers 17 residues. CDR3 bases: TGTGCCAGCAGCTCCGAACGGGGAGGCCTCGCTCTCTATGGCTACACCTTC. Protein: CASSSERGGLALYGYTF.

The chain combines TRBV5-1 with TRBJ2-7; a possible D gene is TRBD2 (6 bases). V shed 2 bases and J shed 2 bases, with 11 bases lying between them. Looked up from germline, CDR1 is SGHRS and CDR2 is YFSETQ. CDR3 length equals 14 residues. The DNA of the CDR3 is TGCGCCAGCAGCTTTGGTGGGAGGACCTACGAGCAGTACTTC. This gives the protein CASSFGGRTYEQYF. The whole variable domain, remainder taken from reference TRBV5-1 and TRBJ2-7, is KAGVTQTPRYLIKTRGQQVTLSCSPISGHRSVSWYQQTPGQGLQFLFEYFSETQRNKGNFPGRFSGRQFSNSRSEMNVSTLELGDSALYLCASSFGGRTYEQYFGPGTRLTVT.

This rearrangement joins TRBV9 to TRBJ2-3; the match to TRBD2 covers 14 bases. V gave up 0 bases and J gave up 4 bases; unmatched junction bases: 4. Germline values: CDR1 SGDLS, CDR2 YYNGEE. This CDR3 contains 17 residues. The CDR3 sequence is CASSVGLAGGSADTQYF. The CDR3 nucleotides are TGTGCCAGCAGCGTAGGACTAGCGGGAGGGTCCGCAGATACGCAGTATTTT.

The chain combines TRBV9 with TRBJ1-1; D is perhaps TRBD1 (5 bases). CDR1 is SGDLS, CDR2 YYNGEE, per germline. CDR3 length equals 14 residues. Trimming removed 3 bases from V and 2 bases from J, with 11 bases in between. CDR3 DNA: TGTGCCAGCAGCGCGGGACGGCCTAACACTGAAGCTTTCTTT. Translated: CASSAGRPNTEAFF.